The following is a T cell receptor (beta chain) sequence with its context. Germline V lookup: CDR1 MDHEN, CDR2 SYDVKM. Losses at the gene ends were 6 bases for V and 1 base for J; bases not matched to a gene: 9. This CDR3 is 15 amino acids long. Original processing notes: Amplification of reference gene primers was used by the study to estimate nucleated cell counts. Libraries were prepared by immunoSEQ multiplex PCR; TCRdb keeps only in-frame clonotypes and omits some of them. V, J and clone size are taken as reported in that table, and D and trimming were inferred from the DNA itself. The profile covers about 97,000 clones, with around 92% appearing a single time and 4.5% to 6% taken by the ten largest. The sample is drawn from a study of blood T cell repertoires in COVID-19. Background on the study: The samples span acute and convalescent COVID-19 from the United States, Italy and Spain. Nucleic acid was either cDNA or gDNA, and it came from T cells, B-cell-depleted T cells, or PBMCs.

The sequenced material came from peripheral blood. V gene TRBV28 combines with J gene TRBJ2-7; 7 bases align to TRBD2. This clonotype was sampled from a man aged 50 to 60 with active COVID-19. The CDR3 here is CASRSWSGVSYEQYF. In DNA, the CDR3 is TGTGCCAGCAGGTCGTGGAGCGGGGTTTCCTACGAGCAGTACTTC.